These 30 T cell receptor beta chains were sequenced from one sample in a study of shared clonotypes between healthy human individuals. Assay used: immunoSEQ multiplex PCR; TCRdb lists only in-frame clones, some missing. The repertoire has 550,000 to 600,000 clones, roughly 98% of them found once; the top ten carry 0.3%. Naive CD8 cells, CD45RO-negative and positively selected for CCR7, excluded terminally differentiated effector memory CD45RA+ cells. The sequenced sample consisted of naive CD8+ T cells sorted from blood. All receptors come from a man aged 25-45 years in good health.

The chain uses TRBV7-9 and TRBJ2-7; TRBD1 matches at 11 bases. Per the germline V gene, CDR1 is SEHNR and CDR2 is FQNEAQ (reference sequence). The length of the CDR3 is 12 residues. V lost 11 bases, J lost 5 bases, and 5 bases stayed unmatched. CDR3 nucleotide sequence: TGTGCCGCCGGACAGGGGGCAAACGAGCAGTACTTC. It codes for CAAGQGANEQYF.

The chain couples TRBV1 to TRBJ2-7; the D call of TRBD1 is as the table states it, not checked on the DNA. TRBV1 is a documented pseudogene. There are 16 residues in the CDR3. CDR3 DNA sequence: TGCACCAGCAGCCAAGACGGGACCAGGGGGAGGTACGAGCAGTACTTC. The encoded protein is CTSSQDGTRGRYEQYF.

This clone was found once. V gene TRBV6-1 combines with J gene TRBJ1-5, with D maybe TRBD1 (5 bases). Germline CDR1 reads MNHNS; CDR2 reads SASEGT. The CDR3 is made up of 15 amino acids. V lost 6 bases, J lost 1 base, and 13 bases lay in between. CDR3 residues: CASSSFRASNQPQHF. For the CDR3, the DNA is TGTGCCAGCAGCTCTTTCAGGGCGAGCAATCAGCCCCAGCATTTT.

The J gene is TRBJ1-1, the V gene TRBV4-1; D unclear. Trimming cost V 2 bases and J 7 bases, with 14 bases left between them. CDR1 is MGHRA, CDR2 YSYEKL, per germline. This CDR3 region has 14 residues. This CDR3 reads CASSQLGVDFEAFF. As DNA, the CDR3 is TGCGCCAGCAGCCAACTTGGGGTGGACTTTGAAGCTTTCTTT.

CDR3 sequence reads: CASSSGTANYEQYF. The CDR3 DNA is TGCGCCAGCAGCTCGGGGACGGCAAACTACGAGCAGTACTTC. V is TRBV5-1 and J is TRBJ2-7; TRBD1 or TRBD2 may be the D gene (5 bases each). Germline CDR1 and CDR2: SGHRS and YFSETQ. V was pared by 3 bases and J by 3 bases, with 13 bases between. This CDR3 contains 14 residues.

Concerning this clone itself: Other DNA sequences in this sample translate to the same CDR3. This chain connects TRBV7-6 to TRBJ2-7; 8 bases are a match to TRBD1. V shed 5 bases, J shed 1 base, and the junction held 4 bases outside the gene matches. In germline, CDR1 is SGHVS, CDR2 FNYEAQ. The length of the CDR3 is 14 residues. The CDR3 coding sequence is TGTGCCAGCAGCCCGGGGACAGGATCCTACGAGCAGTACTTC. Protein sequence: CASSPGTGSYEQYF.

The chain recombines TRBV27 with TRBJ1-1; D unclear. Per germline, CDR1 MNHEY and CDR2 SMNVEV (reference sequence). The CDR3 runs to 14 residues. Trimming shortened V by 2 bases and J by 1 base, and 8 bases separated the two germline ends. CDR3 protein: CASSLVSQNTEAFF. The CDR3 DNA follows: TGTGCCAGCAGTTTAGTGTCACAGAACACTGAAGCTTTCTTT.

V gene TRBV4-1 combines with J gene TRBJ1-2, with 10 bases aligning to TRBD1. The CDR3 is 17 residues long. CDR1 and CDR2 from the germline V gene are MGHRA and YSYEKL. The trim removed 1 base at V and 7 bases at J, leaving 12 bases unmatched. The CDR3 bases are TGCGCCAGCAGCCAAGGGACAGGGGGGACTCTGGTGGCTGGCTACACCTTC. Its translation: CASSQGTGGTLVAGYTF.

Here the CDR3 reads CSVEGTSGSMYEQYF. The CDR3, as DNA: TGCAGCGTTGAAGGGACTAGCGGGAGTATGTACGAGCAGTACTTC. The chain combines TRBV29-1 with TRBJ2-7; 13 bases are a match to TRBD2. Trimming at V came to 1 base and at J to 4 bases, leaving 4 bases not matched to a gene. CDR1 is SQVTM and CDR2 is ANQGSEA in the germline V gene. The CDR3 length is 15 residues.

This rearrangement joins TRBV30 to TRBJ1-1; 8 nucleotides line up with TRBD1. Per germline, CDR1 GTSNPN and CDR2 SVGIG (reference sequence). With 4 bases clipped from V and 1 base from J, the junction kept 2 bases outside the gene matches. This CDR3 spans 13 amino acids. The CDR3 DNA sequence: TGTGCCTGGACGACAGGGGCGAACACTGAAGCTTTCTTT. It encodes CAWTTGANTEAFF. The complete variable domain, with remaining parts taken from reference TRBV30 and TRBJ1-1, reads SQTIHQWPATLVQPVGSPLSLECTVEGTSNPNLYWYRQAAGRGLQLLFYSVGIGQISSEVPQNLSASRPQDRQFILSSKKLLLSDSGFYLCAWTTGANTEAFFGQGTRLTVV.

V usage is TRBV11-3 and J usage is TRBJ2-1, with 9 bases aligning to TRBD2. The ends lost 1 base at V and 3 bases at J; junction bases unmatched: 4. CDR1 is SGHNT, CDR2 YENEEA, per germline. CDR3 size: 16 residues. CDR3 nucleotides: TGTGCCAGCAGCTTAGGGGCTAGCGGGATCTACAATGAGCAGTTCTTC. This sequence encodes CASSLGASGIYNEQFF.

CDR3 nucleotide sequence: TGTGCCAGCAGCTTAGGGGACAGGTCACAACTTTACAATGAGCAGTTCTTC. Translated: CASSLGDRSQLYNEQFF. The chain uses TRBV11-3 and TRBJ2-1; 8 positions match TRBD1. This CDR3 contains 17 residues. CDR1 and CDR2 (germline): SGHNT, YENEEA. V trimming: 1 base; J trimming: 4 bases; junction bases outside the gene matches: 9.

J is TRBJ2-1 and V is TRBV27; TRBD2 matches 7 bases. V lost 2 bases and J lost 4; bases outside the gene matches: 8. CDR3 length: 16 amino acids. Germline CDR1 is MNHEY and CDR2 is SMNVEV (reference sequence). Here the CDR3 reads CASSLVLAAPYNEQFF. For the CDR3, the DNA is TGTGCCAGCAGTTTAGTCCTAGCGGCACCATACAATGAGCAGTTCTTC.

The chain has TRBV11-2 and TRBJ2-4, with 9 bases lining up with TRBD2. V shed 4 bases, J shed 8 bases, and the junction held 9 bases outside the gene matches. Germline lookup yields CDR1 SGHAT and CDR2 FQNNGV. This CDR3 has 15 amino acids. This CDR3 reads CASSSIAGDGDIQYF. The CDR3 DNA is TGTGCCAGCAGCTCCATAGCGGGAGACGGGGACATTCAGTACTTC.

The chain carries TRBV13 and TRBJ2-1; 10 bases agree with TRBD2. Losses at the gene ends were 3 bases for V and 10 bases for J; bases not matched to a gene: 3. The CDR3 covers 13 residues. Germline V gene data show CDR1 as PRHDT and CDR2 as FYEKMQ (reference sequence). DNA of the CDR3: TGTGCCAGCAGCTTCGGACTAGCGGAGGAGCAGTTCTTC. Encoded protein: CASSFGLAEEQFF.

V usage is TRBV5-6 and J usage is TRBJ2-1; 14 bases map to TRBD2. The V gene end was trimmed by 6 bases and the J gene end by 2 bases; junction bases not matched to a gene: 10. The germline V gene has CDR1 SGHDT and CDR2 YYEEEE. The CDR3 sequence is 18 residues long. The CDR3 DNA follows: TGTGCCAGCATCGCCTCCGGGACTAGCGGGAGCGCCTACAATGAGCAGTTCTTC. Residues: CASIASGTSGSAYNEQFF.

For this clone: Different DNA sequences within this sample yield the same CDR3. The rearrangement joins TRBV29-1 to TRBJ2-7, with D perhaps matching TRBD1 (6 bases). Germline V CDR1 and CDR2: SQVTM, ANQGSEA. Trimming stripped 6 bases from V and 2 bases from J, with 11 bases between. The CDR3 has 12 amino acids. The CDR3 spells CSVAGQTYEQYF. In nucleotides, the CDR3 is TGCAGCGTCGCAGGACAGACCTACGAGCAGTACTTC.

This clone appeared once. V usage is TRBV7-9 and J usage is TRBJ2-7, with TRBD1 matching over 11 bases. Germline CDR1 is SEHNR and CDR2 is FQNEAQ (reference sequence). The CDR3 totals 15 residues. Losses at the gene ends were 0 bases for V and 7 bases for J; bases not matched to a gene: 5. Written as DNA, the CDR3 is TGTGCCAGCAGCTTAGCCGGACAGGGGGCACGGGAGCAGTACTTC. Translating gives CASSLAGQGAREQYF.

The chain couples TRBV13 to TRBJ2-7; D is undetermined. This CDR3 spans 13 amino acids. Trimming removed 3 bases from V and 0 bases from J, with 6 bases in between. Germline CDR1 PRHDT, CDR2 FYEKMQ (reference sequence). CDR3 nucleotides: TGTGCCAGCAGCTTCAAGAGCTCCTACGAGCAGTACTTC. This translates into CASSFKSSYEQYF. The whole variable domain, remainder taken from reference TRBV13 and TRBJ2-7, is AAGVIQSPRHLIKEKRETATLKCYPIPRHDTVYWYQQGPGQDPQFLISFYEKMQSDKGSIPDRFSAQQFSDYHSELNMSSLELGDSALYFCASSFKSSYEQYFGPGTRLTVT.

The chain recombines TRBV6-5 with TRBJ2-7; D remains ambiguous. Trimming shortened V by 2 bases and J by 6 bases, and 8 bases separated the two germline ends. CDR1 and CDR2 from the germline V gene are MNHEY and SVGAGI. The CDR3 totals 12 residues. The CDR3 sequence: CASSYRVGEQYF. The CDR3 bases are TGTGCCAGCAGTTACAGGGTAGGCGAGCAGTACTTC.

The V gene is TRBV29-1, the J gene TRBJ2-3, with unresolved D. Trimming cost V 4 bases and J 0 bases, with 14 bases left between them. The CDR3 totals 15 residues. CDR1 is SQVTM and CDR2 is ANQGSEA in the germline V gene. The CDR3 protein is CSVVPPHSSTDTQYF. The CDR3 region has the DNA TGCAGCGTTGTCCCACCGCACTCTAGCACAGATACGCAGTATTTT.

The rearrangement links TRBV13 to TRBJ2-3, with 12 bases fitting TRBD1. Germline V gives CDR1 PRHDT, CDR2 FYEKMQ (reference sequence). Trimming removed 3 bases from V and 1 base from J; junction bases left unmatched: 5. The CDR3 is 17 amino acids. This chain's CDR3 is CASSLVGQGAGTDTQYF. CDR3 bases: TGTGCCAGCAGCTTGGTGGGACAGGGGGCTGGCACAGATACGCAGTATTTT.

In the case of this clone: Distinct nucleotide sequences in the sample also encode this CDR3. CDR3 residues: CASSLVGGSSYEQYF. Written as DNA, the CDR3 is TGTGCCAGCAGCTTAGTGGGCGGGTCCTCCTACGAGCAGTACTTC. The rearrangement joins TRBV7-9 to TRBJ2-7; D is possibly TRBD2 (5 bases). Germline V CDR1 and CDR2: SEHNR, FQNEAQ (reference sequence). The CDR3 length is 15 residues. V dropped 1 base and J dropped 0 bases, with 10 bases sitting between them.

V usage is TRBV7-6 and J usage is TRBJ2-7; D may match TRBD1 or TRBD2 (5 bases each). The CDR3 sequence is 14 residues long. Trimming shortened V by 5 bases and J by 4 bases, and 15 bases separated the two germline ends. CDR1 and CDR2 from the germline V gene are SGHVS and FNYEAQ. CDR3 coding DNA: TGTGCCAGCAGCCCTGGGGGTCAGTTGTACGAGCAGTACTTC. It translates to CASSPGGQLYEQYF.

V and J are TRBV25-1 and TRBJ2-1; D may be TRBD2 (5 bases). The length of the CDR3 is 13 residues. The ends were cut back, 6 bases at V and 6 bases at J, with 12 bases in the middle. Per germline, CDR1 MGHDK and CDR2 SYGVNS. CDR3 loop: CASSLGVGNEQFF. In DNA, the CDR3 is TGTGCCAGCAGCCTCGGGGTAGGCAATGAGCAGTTCTTC.

The chain carries TRBV5-6 and TRBJ2-7, with D maybe TRBD2 (6 bases). Trimming shortened V by 4 bases and J by 6 bases, and 17 bases separated the two germline ends. The CDR3 spans 14 residues. Germline V gives CDR1 SGHDT, CDR2 YYEEEE. The CDR3 here is CASSLGGTSGEQYF. DNA of the CDR3: TGTGCCAGCAGCCTGGGCGGGACTTCGGGCGAGCAGTACTTC.

The V gene is TRBV7-9, the J gene TRBJ2-1; 8 bases map to TRBD2. V was clipped by 4 bases and J by 3 bases; unmatched bases: 5. The CDR3 loop spans 15 amino acids. Per germline, CDR1 SEHNR and CDR2 FQNEAQ (reference sequence). CDR3 protein: CASSSGTRSYNEQFF. The CDR3 DNA follows: TGTGCCAGCAGCTCCGGGACTAGGAGCTACAATGAGCAGTTCTTC.

This clone was detected only once. The genes are TRBV10-2 and TRBJ2-7; 8 nucleotides line up with TRBD1. This CDR3 is built from 13 residues. Trimming removed 6 bases from V and 4 bases from J; junction bases left unmatched: 5. Per germline, CDR1 WSHSY and CDR2 SAAADI. The CDR3 nucleotides read TGCGCCAGCAGCGACAGGGGTCCGTACGAGCAGTACTTC. Protein product: CASSDRGPYEQYF.

This rearrangement joins TRBV11-1 to TRBJ2-7, with TRBD1 as a possible D gene (5 bases). V lost 2 bases and J 3 bases, leaving 11 bases between the germline ends. The CDR3 is 14 amino acids. The V gene's germline CDR1 is SGHAT and CDR2 FQDESV (reference sequence). The CDR3: CASSLFEGVYEQYF. Here the CDR3 DNA reads TGTGCCAGCAGCTTATTTGAAGGGGTCTACGAGCAGTACTTC. Full variable domain (missing parts from reference TRBV11-1 and TRBJ2-7): EAEVAQSPRYKITEKSQAVAFWCDPISGHATLYWYRQILGQGPELLVQFQDESVVDDSQLPKDRFSAERLKGVDSTLKIQPAELGDSAMYLCASSLFEGVYEQYFGPGTRLTVT.

For the CDR3, the DNA is TGTGCCAGCAGCTTACGGGCCCCCTATGGCTACACCTTC. It codes for CASSLRAPYGYTF. The chain recombines TRBV7-9 with TRBJ1-2; D remains ambiguous. Trimming shortened V by 2 bases and J by 4 bases, and 8 bases separated the two germline ends. The V gene's germline CDR1 is SEHNR and CDR2 FQNEAQ (reference sequence). This CDR3 is built from 13 residues.